This T cell receptor (beta chain) derives from a study of PD-1 blockade in mismatch repair-deficient tumors. Study as a whole: Patients had 12 mismatch repair-deficient cancer types, all previously treated and progressing.

Concerning this clone: The antigen remains unidentified.

V lost 6 bases, J lost 5 bases, and 11 bases lay in between. CDR3 size: 12 residues. CDR1 MNHEY and CDR2 SMNVEV come from the germline V gene (reference sequence). Whole-study findings and limits: After pembrolizumab, tumor-resident clones rose rapidly, then generally contracted before radiologic responses.

TCRs were sequenced from three patients responding to pembrolizumab. Measured with immunoSEQ multiplex PCR; TCRdb has only the in-frame clones, and not every one. This table has more than 85,000 clones, under 90% appearing once. The TCR was taken from an adult with mismatch repair-deficient cancer. Material: peripheral blood, obtained roughly eight months after starting pembrolizumab. The chain employs TRBV27 and TRBJ2-7; D is perhaps TRBD1 or TRBD2 (5 bases each). CDR3 DNA: TGTGCCAGCAGCCTTGGGGACCACGAGCAGTACTTC. Protein sequence: CASSLGDHEQYF.